The entry below describes one TCR beta chain. Its antigen is unknown. CDR3 length: 21 residues. Germline V gene lookup returns CDR1 SGHAT and CDR2 FQNNGV. V lost 5 bases to trimming and J lost 0 bases, with 26 bases between them. The data are from a study of blood T cells in healthy people across ages. No fewer than 6 micrograms of total RNA were isolated from every sample. The second PCR ran about 6 to 11 cycles with a sample-barcoded 5' primer and J-beta primers. A 12-random-nucleotide template-switch adaptor tagged each cDNA molecule. One entry per CDR3 protein, called by TCRdb with MiXCR from the 5' RACE reads. The sample contains 760,000 or so distinct CDR3 sequences, 20% to 25% of which appear only once. Study conclusions and caveats: Changes in expanded clonotypes were possibly confounded, as the CMV status of donors was unknown.

A further study also used this sample, focusing on T cells of mothers and their children. According to that study: Barcodes for each sample and 2-4 random nucleotides were added by the M1S primer used in the second PCR.

The sample consisted of blood. The source is a boy aged 5-17 years in good health. The V gene is TRBV11-2, the J gene TRBJ2-6; D is possibly TRBD2 (7 bases). The CDR3 DNA sequence: TGTGCCAGCAGCCAGAGAGGCTTAAGGGAGGGGGGCCTCTCTGGGGCCAACGTCCTGACTTTC. This sequence encodes CASSQRGLREGGLSGANVLTF.